These 11 T cell receptor beta chains originate from one sample sequenced in a study of blood T cell repertoires in COVID-19. The protocol was immunoSEQ multiplex PCR, while the TCRdb copy is restricted to in-frame clones and leaves out a portion. The data contain hundreds of thousands of clones, 85% to 90% of them singletons. Input material: PBMCs or T cells enriched from blood (not recorded which). All receptors come from a woman aged 55-70 years in a cohort exposed to, infected with or recovered from COVID-19 (not recorded which).

V usage is TRBV27 and J usage is TRBJ2-1; TRBD2 might be the D (5 bases). CDR3 length: 15 amino acids. Trimming left V 3 bases short and J 3 bases short, with 12 bases between. The germline gives CDR1 MNHEY, CDR2 SMNVEV (reference sequence). The CDR3: CASSFTRGLYNEQFF. CDR3 in DNA: TGTGCCAGCAGTTTTACTAGAGGACTCTACAATGAGCAGTTCTTC.

The chain has TRBV7-2 and TRBJ2-1; 9 positions agree with TRBD2. Germline V CDR1 and CDR2: SGHTA, FQGNSA. The CDR3 runs to 16 residues. The junction had 14 bases not matched to a gene; V was cut back by 6 bases and J by 8 bases. The CDR3 loop reads CASRRRASSGSYEQFF. The CDR3, as DNA: TGTGCCAGCAGGAGAAGGGCTAGTAGCGGGAGCTATGAGCAGTTCTTC.

This clone occurred once. The CDR3 DNA reads as TGTGCCAGCAGCTTAAGGGGACAGTACAATTCACCCCTCCACTTT. This codes for CASSLRGQYNSPLHF. The chain combines TRBV7-2 with TRBJ1-6, with 7 bases lining up with TRBD1. The CDR3 sequence is 15 residues long. The ends lost 2 bases at V and 7 bases at J; junction bases unmatched: 5. Germline CDR1 reads SGHTA; CDR2 reads FQGNSA.

The genes are TRBV4-2 and TRBJ1-1; D is uncertain. The V end was cut by 0 bases, the J end by 1 base, with 6 bases between. This CDR3 has 14 residues. The germline gives CDR1 LGHNA, CDR2 YNFKEQ. CDR3 sequence (DNA): TGTGCCAGCAGCCAAGAAGGCGGGAACACTGAAGCTTTCTTT. Translation: CASSQEGGNTEAFF.

This chain links TRBV7-8 with TRBJ2-1; 9 bases are shared with TRBD1. Germline values: CDR1 SGHVS, CDR2 FQNEAQ. CDR3 length: 14 residues. V gave up 5 bases and J gave up 7 bases; unmatched junction bases: 6. This CDR3 is CASSPRTGENEQFF. In DNA form, the CDR3 reads TGTGCCAGCAGCCCACGGACAGGGGAGAATGAGCAGTTCTTC.

This chain connects TRBV30 to TRBJ1-3; 8 nucleotides line up with TRBD1. Per the germline V gene, CDR1 is GTSNPN and CDR2 is SVGIG (reference sequence). This CDR3 is 18 amino acids long. J gave up 0 bases and V 6 bases, and 16 bases lay outside the gene matches. The CDR3 loop is CACTRTGTGYLSGNTIYF. DNA of the CDR3: TGTGCCTGTACAAGAACCGGGACAGGTTACCTCTCTGGAAACACCATATATTTT.

V usage is TRBV6-4 and J usage is TRBJ2-3; D call uncertain. V gave up 0 bases and J gave up 5 bases, with 6 bases separating them. CDR1 is MRHNA, CDR2 SNTAGT, per germline. The CDR3 sequence is 13 residues long. The CDR3 DNA reads TGTGCCAGCAGTGACTCGATCGGAGATACGCAGTATTTT. This encodes CASSDSIGDTQYF.

This clone appeared a single time. The gene calls are TRBV29-1 and TRBJ2-1; 11 bases are a match to TRBD2. From germline, CDR1 is SQVTM and CDR2 ANQGSEA. V gave up 7 bases and J gave up 6 bases; unmatched junction bases: 5. There are 13 residues in the CDR3. CDR3 loop: CSGTGLAANEQFF. CDR3 sequence (DNA): TGCAGCGGTACGGGACTAGCGGCCAATGAGCAGTTCTTC.

Here the CDR3 reads CATSEGYRQGDYGYTF. The CDR3 nucleotides read TGTGCCACCAGTGAGGGTTACAGACAGGGAGACTATGGCTACACCTTC. The J gene is TRBJ1-2, the V gene TRBV24-1; 7 nucleotides match TRBD1. V dropped 4 bases and J dropped 3; count of bases not matched to a gene: 10. Germline CDR1 KGHDR, CDR2 SFDVKD. CDR3 length: 16 amino acids.

The chain uses TRBV9 and TRBJ2-1, with a tentative D call TRBD2 (6 bases). V lost 6 bases, J lost 3 bases, and 19 bases lay in between. This CDR3 region has 16 residues. Germline V gives CDR1 SGDLS, CDR2 YYNGEE. In DNA, the CDR3 is TGTGCCAGCACCCAAGACGGGAGAGGCAACTACAATGAGCAGTTCTTC. This translates into CASTQDGRGNYNEQFF.

This clone was seen only once. The V gene is TRBV28, the J gene TRBJ1-2; 8 bases fit TRBD1. From germline, CDR1 is MDHEN and CDR2 SYDVKM. Germline trimming cut 5 bases from V and 4 bases from J; bases unmatched to any gene: 12. The CDR3 length is 16 residues. CDR3 nucleotides: TGTGCCAGCAGTCCTACAGTAGGACAGGGATTCTATGGCTACACCTTC. Protein product: CASSPTVGQGFYGYTF.